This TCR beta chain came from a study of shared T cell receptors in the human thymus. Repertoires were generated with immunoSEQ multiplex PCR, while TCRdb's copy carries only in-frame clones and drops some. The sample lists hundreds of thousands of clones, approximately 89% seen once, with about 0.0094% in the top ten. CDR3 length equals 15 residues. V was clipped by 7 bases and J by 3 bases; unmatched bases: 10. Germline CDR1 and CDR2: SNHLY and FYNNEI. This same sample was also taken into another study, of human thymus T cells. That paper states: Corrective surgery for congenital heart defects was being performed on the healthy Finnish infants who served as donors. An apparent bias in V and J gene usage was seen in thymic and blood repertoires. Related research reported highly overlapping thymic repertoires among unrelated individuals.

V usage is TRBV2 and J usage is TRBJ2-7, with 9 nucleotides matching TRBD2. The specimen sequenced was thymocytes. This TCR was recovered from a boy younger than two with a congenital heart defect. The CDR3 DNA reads TGTGCCAGCAAGGCGGGGGGGTACCTTTTCTACGAGCAGTACTTC. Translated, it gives CASKAGGYLFYEQYF.